This record concerns one T cell receptor (beta chain) sequence. Time point defined: cycle 4 day 1 (C4D1), after less than seven weeks of nivolumab. All the patients suffered relapse after autologous stem cell transplantation, and brentuximab vedotin exposure differed. Complete response, partial response or progressive disease was recorded as best response. The CDR3 runs 13 residues. In germline, CDR1 is MNHEY, CDR2 SVGAGI. Trimming pared 5 bases from V and 2 bases from J, leaving 10 bases between. Sequenced by immunoSEQ multiplex PCR; TCRdb stores in-frame clones only, minus some. Among approximately 84,000 clones listed, 83% were seen once. This specimen belongs to a study of PD-1 blockade in classical Hodgkin lymphoma.

The sequences come from peripheral blood mononuclear cells (PBMCs), collected before the fourth cycle of nivolumab. V and J are TRBV6-5 and TRBJ2-7; D is uncertain. This receptor was obtained from a human donor with classical Hodgkin lymphoma. The CDR3 DNA reads TGTGCCAGCAGTGGTCCACCAGCCTACGAGCAGTACTTC. Translating gives CASSGPPAYEQYF.